The 8 T cell receptor beta chains presented below share a single source sample, sequenced in a study of shared clonotypes between healthy human individuals. Sequencing was performed with immunoSEQ multiplex PCR; in TCRdb, only in-frame clones are kept and a portion is missing. The sample yields some 1.4 million clones, roughly 96% seen once. Sequenced material: naive CD4+ T cells sorted from blood. Described subset: CD45RA+ positively selected. The receptor set was obtained from a man aged 25-40 years in good health.

The V gene is TRBV6-1, the J gene TRBJ1-5, with D uncertain. The CDR3 is made up of 17 amino acids. CDR1 is MNHNS and CDR2 is SASEGT in the germline V gene. The V and J ends lost 7 bases and 5 bases respectively, with 24 bases between them. The CDR3 DNA sequence: TGTGCCAGCACTAAAGCTCGGGCCGAGGGAATGGATCAGCCCCAGCATTTT. The encoded protein is CASTKARAEGMDQPQHF.

The chain couples TRBV28 to TRBJ1-2; D gene unclear. CDR3 size: 13 residues. CDR1 is MDHEN, CDR2 SYDVKM, per germline. V dropped 8 bases and J dropped 5 bases, with 15 bases sitting between them. DNA of the CDR3: TGTGCCAGCCACCCGGGATTTCTATATGGCTACACCTTC. This sequence encodes CASHPGFLYGYTF.

The genes are TRBV4-1 and TRBJ2-1; D may be TRBD2 (6 bases). The germline V gene encodes CDR1 MGHRA and CDR2 YSYEKL. Trimming stripped 4 bases from V and 6 bases from J, with 16 bases between. The CDR3 is 15 residues long. CDR3 loop: CASSLIGLPGNEQFF. DNA of the CDR3: TGCGCCAGCAGCCTCATTGGACTACCTGGCAATGAGCAGTTCTTC.

Note on this clone: Other nucleotide sequences from this sample produce the same CDR3. J is TRBJ2-3 and V is TRBV5-1; 10 bases agree with TRBD2. J gave up 1 base and V 0 bases, and 2 bases lay outside the gene matches. In germline, CDR1 is SGHRS, CDR2 YFSETQ. The length of the CDR3 is 16 residues. The CDR3 DNA follows: TGCGCCAGCAGCTTGGGGCTAGCGGGAGGCACAGATACGCAGTATTTT. Its translation: CASSLGLAGGTDTQYF.

The chain combines TRBV7-2 with TRBJ2-4; the D is unclear. Trimming removed 1 base from V and 4 bases from J, with 11 bases in between. This CDR3 has 15 amino acids. CDR1 and CDR2 from the germline V gene are SGHTA and FQGNSA. The CDR3 nucleotides read TGTGCCAGCAGCTTAGAACCCGGCAGGAAAAACATTCAGTACTTC. Protein sequence: CASSLEPGRKNIQYF.

The chain has TRBV19 and TRBJ1-5, with TRBD1 as a possible D gene (5 bases). The CDR3 has 14 amino acids. Trimming cost V 6 bases and J 5 bases, with 14 bases left between them. Per germline, CDR1 LNHDA and CDR2 SQIVND (reference sequence). The CDR3 reads CASSNWGAHQPQHF. In DNA form, the CDR3 reads TGTGCCAGTAGCAACTGGGGCGCCCATCAGCCCCAGCATTTT.

The rearrangement uses TRBV27 and TRBJ2-6, with D possibly TRBD2 on 6 matching bases. The CDR3 has 15 residues. The V gene lost 3 bases and the J gene lost 4 bases, with 10 bases spanning the gap. The germline V gene encodes CDR1 MNHEY and CDR2 SMNVEV (reference sequence). CDR3 sequence: CASSLGGPGANVLTF. As DNA, the CDR3 is TGTGCCAGCAGTTTGGGGGGACCAGGGGCCAACGTCCTGACTTTC.

The genes are TRBV19 and TRBJ1-1; tentative D call: TRBD1 (5 bases). Germline CDR1 is LNHDA and CDR2 is SQIVND (reference sequence). The CDR3 is made up of 13 amino acids. V lost 3 bases and J 6 bases, leaving 11 bases between the germline ends. The CDR3 coding sequence is TGTGCCAGTAGTATGAGGCAGGGTCCTGAAGCTTTCTTT. It translates to CASSMRQGPEAFF.